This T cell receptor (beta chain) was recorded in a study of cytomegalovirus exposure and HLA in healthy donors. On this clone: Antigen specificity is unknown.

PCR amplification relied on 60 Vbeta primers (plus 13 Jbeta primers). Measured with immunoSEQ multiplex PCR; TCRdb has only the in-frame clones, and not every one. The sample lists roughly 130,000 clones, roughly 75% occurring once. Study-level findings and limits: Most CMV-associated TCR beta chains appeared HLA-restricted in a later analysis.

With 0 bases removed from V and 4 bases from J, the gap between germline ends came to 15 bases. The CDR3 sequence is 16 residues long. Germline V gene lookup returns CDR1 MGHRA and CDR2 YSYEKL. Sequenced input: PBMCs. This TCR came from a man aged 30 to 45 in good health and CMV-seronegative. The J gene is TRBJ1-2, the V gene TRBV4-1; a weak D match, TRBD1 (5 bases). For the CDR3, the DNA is TGCGCCAGCAGCCAAGATGGGCGGGGGTCGACCTATGGCTACACCTTC. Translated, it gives CASSQDGRGSTYGYTF.